This T cell receptor beta chain was obtained from a study of blood T cell repertoires in COVID-19. Study as a whole: Nucleic acid was either cDNA or gDNA, and it came from T cells, B-cell-depleted T cells, or PBMCs.

The germline V and J ends were trimmed by 5 bases and 8 bases, with 12 bases remaining between them. The CDR3 has 12 amino acids. In germline, CDR1 is SEHNR, CDR2 FQNEAQ (reference sequence). Measured with immunoSEQ multiplex PCR; TCRdb has only the in-frame clones, and not every one. The sample holds 55,000 to 65,000 clones, 80% to 90% seen once. Material for sequencing was peripheral blood. The clonotype originates from a woman aged 55-69 years with acute or convalescent COVID-19. This chain joins TRBV7-9 and TRBJ1-2, with no clear D. The CDR3 protein is CASSLSGRGYTF. DNA for the CDR3: TGTGCCAGCAGCCTGAGCGGCAGGGGCTACACCTTC.